Presented here are 30 T cell receptor beta chains from one specimen sequenced in a study of regulatory T cells in long-lasting Graves disease. Indicated time point: newly diagnosed GD, antithyroid drugs for less than 3 months. With RNA extracted from PBMCs as input, the TCR library was made. Sequencing libraries for TCR beta were prepared with iRepertoire HTBI primers and Arm-PCR of CDR3 regions. TCRdb reprocessed the multiplex PCR reads with MiXCR, giving one entry per CDR3 protein. The data hold roughly 380,000 distinct CDR3 sequences, with 15% observed a single time. The sample here was peripheral blood mononuclear cells (PBMCs), taken at new diagnosis, from a patient treated with antithyroid drugs. These receptors all come from a female donor with Graves disease.

In its sample, this clonotype was seen a few times. V and J are TRBV4-1 and TRBJ2-4; D is possibly TRBD2 (5 bases). The germline CDR1 and CDR2 sequences are MGHRA and YSYEKL. The V end lost 0 bases, the J end lost 9 bases, and 15 bases lay between the germline ends. The CDR3 totals 15 residues. CDR3 nucleotide sequence: TGCGCCAGCAGCCAAGACGGTCCGAGAGGGCGCATTCAGTACTTC. It is translated as CASSQDGPRGRIQYF.

This clonotype has at least ten counts. This chain uses TRBV11-2 with TRBJ1-6, with D possibly TRBD1 on 5 matching bases. Germline V lookup: CDR1 SGHAT, CDR2 FQNNGV. V shed 2 bases and J shed 1 base, with 6 bases lying between them. The CDR3 loop spans 15 amino acids. CDR3 DNA: TGTGCCAGCAGCTTAAGGGGATCCTATAATTCACCCCTCCACTTT. It translates to CASSLRGSYNSPLHF.

This clonotype was counted only a few times. The gene calls are TRBV5-6 and TRBJ2-7; 7 nucleotides line up with TRBD1. CDR1 and CDR2 from the germline V gene are SGHDT and YYEEEE. V was clipped by 4 bases and J by 2 bases; unmatched bases: 6. The CDR3 is made up of 14 amino acids. The CDR3 loop is CASSNGDSTYEQYF. In DNA, the CDR3 is TGTGCCAGCAGCAACGGGGACAGCACCTACGAGCAGTACTTC.

This clonotype was seen ten or more times. CDR3 DNA sequence: TGTGCCAGCAGCAAAGGGGGACAGGGATTGCCTGAAGCTTTCTTT. It encodes CASSKGGQGLPEAFF. The rearrangement links TRBV3-1 to TRBJ1-1, with TRBD1 identical over 9 bases. The CDR3 totals 15 residues. Looked up from germline, CDR1 is LGHDT and CDR2 is YNNKEL (reference sequence). The junction had 10 bases not matched to a gene; V was cut back by 5 bases and J by 6 bases.

The gene calls are TRBV18 and TRBJ1-5; no firm D call. The CDR3 spans 16 residues. The germline V gene has CDR1 KGHSH and CDR2 LQKENI. The V end lost 2 bases, the J end lost 0 bases, and 11 bases lay between the germline ends. The CDR3 loop is CASSPASQNSNQPQHF. The CDR3 DNA follows: TGTGCCAGCTCACCAGCGTCACAGAATAGCAATCAGCCCCAGCATTTT.

A word on this clonotype: This may come from a read error, since a much larger clone is one base off. V and J are TRBV11-2 and TRBJ2-1; D is perhaps TRBD1 or TRBD2 (5 bases each). CDR3 size: 14 residues. Germline values: CDR1 SGHAT, CDR2 FQNNGV. V was clipped by 5 bases and J by 8 bases, with 16 bases between them. DNA for the CDR3: TGTGCCAGCAGCCTTCGGTCCGTGGGGGATGAGCAGTTCTTC. Translation: CASSLRSVGDEQFF.

This clonotype was seen at least ten times. The chain joins TRBV6-1 to TRBJ2-7, with D maybe TRBD1 (6 bases). Germline V gives CDR1 MNHNS, CDR2 SASEGT. V shed 0 bases and J shed 5 bases, with 11 bases lying between them. This CDR3 spans 14 amino acids. Here the CDR3 reads CASSEATTGNEQYF. CDR3 in DNA: TGTGCCAGCAGTGAAGCGACCACAGGGAACGAGCAGTACTTC.

The chain uses TRBV4-1 and TRBJ2-3, with a possible D match to TRBD1 (6 bases). Per germline, CDR1 MGHRA and CDR2 YSYEKL. CDR3 length: 16 amino acids. Trimming removed 0 bases at V and 6 bases at J, with 16 bases between. CDR3 sequence reads: CASSQDVRQGTDTQYF. As DNA, the CDR3 is TGCGCCAGCAGCCAAGATGTGAGGCAGGGGACCGATACGCAGTATTTT.

This clonotype was detected ten times or more. This chain joins TRBV28 and TRBJ2-1; 7 bases fit TRBD2. The V and J ends lost 5 bases and 9 bases, in that order; junction bases with no gene match: 13. The CDR3 runs 15 residues. Germline V gene data show CDR1 as MDHEN and CDR2 as SYDVKM. The CDR3 spells CASSPPGGRAAEQFF. The CDR3 nucleotides are TGTGCCAGCAGTCCACCTGGTGGGAGGGCCGCTGAGCAGTTCTTC.

This clonotype was detected many times. The V call is TRBV28, the J call TRBJ1-2; D perhaps matches TRBD1 (6 bases). Germline lookup yields CDR1 MDHEN and CDR2 SYDVKM. This CDR3 is built from 15 residues. V was trimmed by 7 bases and J by 2 bases, leaving 17 bases between them. The CDR3 region is CASKGGDRGNYGYTF. CDR3 nucleotides: TGTGCCAGCAAAGGGGGTGACAGAGGAAACTATGGCTACACCTTC.

In its sample, this clonotype was seen a few times. The chain combines TRBV5-1 with TRBJ2-7; no clear D gene. V lost 5 bases and J lost 2, with 8 bases in between. CDR1 and CDR2 (germline): SGHRS, YFSETQ. The CDR3 is 12 amino acids. The CDR3 DNA follows: TGCGCCAGCAGACTTGAAACCTACGAGCAGTACTTC. Protein sequence: CASRLETYEQYF.

The sample holds many counts of this clonotype. This rearrangement joins TRBV6-2 or TRBV6-3 to TRBJ1-2, with D perhaps matching TRBD1 (6 bases). Germline V gene sequence: CDR1 MNHEY, CDR2 SVGEGT. The CDR3 sequence is 14 residues long. V dropped 5 bases and J dropped 9 bases, with 19 bases sitting between them. CDR3 in DNA: TGTGCCAGCAGTGAAGAAAGGAGCAGGGGTCGCTACACCTTC. It codes for CASSEERSRGRYTF.

This clonotype was counted only a few times. The V and J genes are TRBV5-6 and TRBJ2-2; TRBD1 or TRBD2 may be the D gene (6 bases each). V shed 2 bases and J shed 5 bases, with 37 bases lying between them. This CDR3 has 23 amino acids. CDR1 and CDR2 (germline): SGHDT, YYEEEE. CDR3: CASSFPLWGPVGLGGIGTGELFF. The CDR3 DNA reads TGTGCCAGCAGCTTCCCCCTGTGGGGGCCCGTTGGGCTCGGAGGGATAGGGACCGGGGAGCTGTTTTTT.

This clonotype has at least ten counts. The gene calls are TRBV6-1 and TRBJ2-1, with TRBD2 identical over 11 bases. This CDR3 comprises 18 residues. Germline CDR1 reads MNHNS; CDR2 reads SASEGT. The junction had 13 bases not matched to a gene; V was cut back by 2 bases and J by 7 bases. The CDR3: CASSELPRTSGSTNEQFF. The CDR3 DNA sequence: TGTGCCAGCAGTGAACTCCCAAGGACTAGCGGGTCAACGAATGAGCAGTTCTTC.

The sample holds a few counts of this clonotype. The chain is built from TRBV20-1 and TRBJ2-3, with D perhaps given as TRBD1 or TRBD2 (5 bases each). V was pared by 2 bases and J by 5 bases, with 23 bases between. CDR3 length: 17 residues. Germline V lookup: CDR1 DFQATT, CDR2 SNEGSKA (reference sequence). In DNA, the CDR3 is TGCAGTGCTAGAAACCGGGACCACGCCAACGGAAAAGATACGCAGTATTTT. As protein: CSARNRDHANGKDTQYF.

This clonotype has a count of ten or more. This sequence joins TRBV6-2 or TRBV6-3 and TRBJ1-5; D not certain. The CDR3 has 14 residues. The V end was cut by 1 base, the J end by 1 base, with 5 bases between. CDR1 is MNHEY, CDR2 SVGEGT, per germline. Here the CDR3 DNA reads TGTGCCAGCAGTTACTTGGACAGCAATCAGCCCCAGCATTTT. It encodes CASSYLDSNQPQHF.

This clonotype was seen ten or more times. As DNA, the CDR3 is TGTGCCAGCAGTTTATACCTTCATACGCAGTATTTT. Translation: CASSLYLHTQYF. The chain has TRBV28 and TRBJ2-3, with no clear D. Germline V gene lookup returns CDR1 MDHEN and CDR2 SYDVKM. There are 12 residues in the CDR3. The V end was cut by 1 base, the J end by 7 bases, with 6 bases between.

This clonotype was counted at least ten times. The chain's CDR3 is CASSLRRSGRTDTQYF. The CDR3 DNA reads as TGTGCCAGCAGCTTACGGCGCAGCGGGAGGACAGATACGCAGTATTTT. J is TRBJ2-3 and V is TRBV7-8; 9 bases line up with TRBD2. The CDR3 spans 16 residues. CDR1 SGHVS and CDR2 FQNEAQ come from the germline V gene. Unmatched junction bases numbered 6, after V lost 2 bases and J lost 3 bases.

The genes are TRBV9 and TRBJ2-6; D unresolved. The CDR3 sequence is 14 residues long. Trimming pared 5 bases from V and 0 bases from J, leaving 6 bases between. The V gene's germline CDR1 is SGDLS and CDR2 YYNGEE. The CDR3 sequence is CASSFTSGANVLTF. The CDR3 DNA is TGTGCCAGCAGTTTTACCTCTGGGGCCAACGTCCTGACTTTC.

The sample holds many counts of this clonotype. The chain uses TRBV11-2 and TRBJ2-2; D not resolved. Germline values: CDR1 SGHAT, CDR2 FQNNGV. The CDR3 is 13 amino acids. V shed 3 bases and J shed 6 bases, with 8 bases lying between them. The CDR3 loop is CASSFVGSGELFF. The CDR3 DNA reads as TGTGCCAGCAGCTTTGTGGGATCCGGGGAGCTGTTTTTT.

This clonotype was seen ten or more times. The chain has TRBV11-1 and TRBJ2-3; the match to TRBD2 covers 11 bases. The CDR3 sequence is 15 residues long. The germline V gene encodes CDR1 SGHAT and CDR2 FQDESV (reference sequence). The V and J ends lost 7 bases and 5 bases, in that order; junction bases with no gene match: 8. The CDR3 loop is CASNAGTSGIDTQYF. CDR3 DNA: TGTGCCAGCAACGCCGGGACTAGCGGAATAGATACGCAGTATTTT.

The CDR3 DNA reads TGCAGCGTTGTTGGGCAGGGGGCAGGTTTCGGGTGGACGGACACTGAAGCTTTCTTT. It codes for CSVVGQGAGFGWTDTEAFF. The genes are TRBV29-1 and TRBJ1-1, with 8 bases matching TRBD1. The CDR3 contains 19 residues. Germline values: CDR1 SQVTM, CDR2 ANQGSEA. With 4 bases clipped from V and 3 bases from J, the junction kept 22 bases outside the gene matches.

In this sample, this clonotype turned up many times. V usage is TRBV6-1 and J usage is TRBJ2-3; 13 bases agree with TRBD2. Per germline, CDR1 MNHNS and CDR2 SASEGT. Trimming cost V 5 bases and J 3 bases; bases outside gene matches: 5. This CDR3 has 16 residues. This CDR3 is CASSHGLAGVTDTQYF. The CDR3 coding sequence is TGTGCCAGCAGTCACGGACTAGCGGGGGTAACAGATACGCAGTATTTT.

The V gene is TRBV11-3, the J gene TRBJ2-7; perhaps TRBD1 as D (6 bases). The CDR3 contains 16 residues. Per germline, CDR1 SGHNT and CDR2 YENEEA. V shed 1 base and J shed 3 bases, with 16 bases lying between them. The CDR3 DNA reads as TGTGCCAGCAGCTTAGTCGCTCGGAACAGGGACTACGAGCAGTACTTC. It encodes CASSLVARNRDYEQYF.

The sample holds a few counts of this clonotype. The gene calls are TRBV10-3 and TRBJ1-1; D is uncertain. Trimming shortened V by 8 bases and J by 1 base, and 8 bases separated the two germline ends. The CDR3 totals 12 residues. CDR1 ENHRY and CDR2 SYGVKD come from the germline V gene. CDR3 DNA sequence: TGTGCCATCTCTCCTACGAACACTGAAGCTTTCTTT. It yields the protein CAISPTNTEAFF.

This clonotype was counted a few times. This chain uses TRBV7-2 with TRBJ2-5; no firm D call. Trimming took off 3 bases at V and 0 bases at J, with 11 bases between the two ends. Germline lookup yields CDR1 SGHTA and CDR2 FQGNSA. The CDR3 spans 15 residues. For the CDR3, the DNA is TGTGCCAGCAGCTTTCATCAGGAAAACCAAGAGACCCAGTACTTC. This codes for CASSFHQENQETQYF.

Concerning this clonotype: At one end, the junction sequence differs from germline, possibly due to a read error. CDR3 DNA: TGTGCCCGCAGCCAAGTGGACCGGCCGGAGACCCAGTACTTC. It translates to CARSQVDRPETQYF. The chain couples TRBV3-1 to TRBJ2-5; D remains ambiguous. This CDR3 is built from 14 residues. Germline V gene lookup returns CDR1 LGHDT and CDR2 YNNKEL (reference sequence).

This clonotype came up many times. V gene TRBV6-1 combines with J gene TRBJ1-2, with a possible D match to TRBD1 (5 bases). The V end lost 7 bases, the J end lost 4 bases, and 19 bases lay between the germline ends. This CDR3 is built from 15 residues. Germline-derived CDR1 and CDR2 are MNHNS and SASEGT. The DNA for the CDR3 is TGTGCCAGCACCGACACAGGTCCCGGCATCTATGGCTACACCTTC. This translates into CASTDTGPGIYGYTF.

With regard to this clonotype: A much larger clone lies a single base off, so this may be a read error. The chain employs TRBV4-3 and TRBJ2-7; D may be TRBD2 (6 bases). Per the germline V gene, CDR1 is LGHNA and CDR2 is YSLEER. This CDR3 has 13 residues. CDR3 in DNA: TGCGCCAGCGGCCAAGAGCTAGCGTACGAGCAGTACTTC. It codes for CASGQELAYEQYF.

This clonotype has ten or more counts. This chain links TRBV7-9 with TRBJ2-3; D is undetermined. The CDR3 totals 13 residues. V was shortened by 7 bases and J by 2 bases, with 10 bases between the two germline ends. Germline V gene sequence: CDR1 SEHNR, CDR2 FQNEAQ (reference sequence). CDR3 residues: CASTATDTDTQYF. DNA of the CDR3: TGTGCCAGCACCGCGACCGACACAGATACGCAGTATTTT.